Below, one T cell receptor beta chain is given with its context. Antigen specificity is unknown. The CDR3 is 14 residues long. V was clipped by 2 bases and J by 3 bases, with 12 bases between them. Germline CDR1 SQVTM, CDR2 ANQGSEA. The input for sorted-subset replicate PCRs was 150 to 200 ng DNA, about 30,000 T cell genomes. Method: immunoSEQ multiplex PCR; TCRdb's copy keeps in-frame clones and lacks some. The sample contains 2.3 million or so clones, roughly 93% of which appear only once. This sample is drawn from a study of shared clonotypes between healthy human individuals. Adults of Caucasian background living in Nashville, Tennessee made up all donors. Study-level points and caveats: Generation probability values for non-shared clonotypes were lower than those for clonotypes shared by all four donors.

The chain couples TRBV29-1 to TRBJ2-3; TRBD1 or TRBD2 may be the D gene (5 bases each). This clonotype was sampled from a man aged 18 to 29 in good health. Some clones in this sample may be carry-over from other donors' samples. Sequenced: naive CD4+ T cells from PBMCs. Indicated subset: CD45RA+ positively selected. The CDR3 region is CSVESFEGTDTQYF. The CDR3, as DNA: TGCAGCGTTGAATCTTTTGAGGGGACAGATACGCAGTATTTT.